This is a list of T cell receptor beta chains from one sample in a study of shared clonotypes between healthy human individuals. Generated by immunoSEQ multiplex PCR, the TCRdb table keeps only in-frame clones and is missing some. Altogether about half a million clones are present, over 70% being singletons, with the ten largest covering more than 9.5%. What was sequenced was PBMCs. The receptors here all came from a woman in her forties in good health. Some clones in this sample may be carry-over from other donors' samples. Both conserved end residues are part of each CDR3. The D gene is left open where the match is weak. Part of the rows lack a size; the others show once, few, many or a class for expanded clones.

J gene,V gene,D gene,clone size,CDR3 protein,CDR3 DNA
TRBJ1-5,TRBV30,NA,NA,CAWSPMGDQPQHF,TGTGCCTGGAGTCCGATGGGAGATCAGCCCCAGCATTTT
TRBJ2-2,TRBV7-3,NA,NA,CASSLGHNTGELFF,TGTGCCAGCAGCTTAGGGCATAACACCGGGGAGCTGTTTTTT
TRBJ1-3,TRBV4-1,NA,NA,CASSQDIGNTIYF,TGCGCCAGCAGCCAAGATATAGGAAACACCATATATTTT
TRBJ2-1,TRBV11-2,TRBD2,NA,CASSLTSGRGNEQFF,TGTGCCAGCAGCTTAACTAGCGGGAGGGGTAATGAGCAGTTCTTC
TRBJ1-2,TRBV6-5,NA,NA,CASSPSSVNYGYTF,TGTGCCAGCAGCCCGTCGTCCGTAAACTATGGCTACACCTTC
TRBJ2-1,TRBV4-3,NA,NA,CASSQDRQVPFF,TGCGCCAGCAGCCAAGATAGGCAGGTTCCGTTCTTC
TRBJ2-5,TRBV5-5,NA,many,CASSLKGYETQYF,TGTGCCAGCAGCTTGAAAGGGTACGAGACCCAGTACTTC
TRBJ1-2,TRBV29-1,NA,NA,CSVDTDYGYTF,TGCAGCGTTGACACAGACTATGGCTACACCTTC
TRBJ2-1,TRBV6-1,NA,NA,CASSEFGGPTEQFF,TGTGCCAGCAGTGAATTCGGGGGGCCTACAGAGCAGTTCTTC
TRBJ1-2,TRBV28,NA,NA,CASSQTENYGYTF,TGTGCCAGCAGTCAGACTGAGAACTATGGCTACACCTTC
TRBJ2-7,TRBV4-2,TRBD2,few,CASSQESGRDYEQYF,TGTGCCAGCAGCCAAGAGAGCGGGAGAGACTACGAGCAGTACTTC
TRBJ1-1,TRBV29-1,TRBD1,NA,CSVPDRGPDTEAFF,TGCAGCGTTCCTGACAGGGGGCCTGACACTGAAGCTTTCTTT
TRBJ2-2,TRBV5-1,NA,NA,CASSYPGHEGTGELFF,TGCGCCAGCAGCTACCCCGGGCACGAAGGCACCGGGGAGCTGTTTTTT
TRBJ1-5,TRBV6-6,TRBD1,NA,CASSRQGLGGGQPQHF,TGTGCCAGCAGTCGACAGGGTTTAGGCGGAGGACAGCCCCAGCATTTT
TRBJ2-3,TRBV28,TRBD2,NA,CASSLELAGGADTQYF,TGTGCCAGCAGTTTAGAACTAGCGGGAGGGGCAGATACGCAGTATTTT
TRBJ2-3,TRBV2,TRBD2,NA,CASNGPPTSGRQTDTQYF,TGTGCCAGCAATGGACCTCCGACTAGCGGGAGACAGACAGATACGCAGTATTTT
TRBJ1-2,TRBV6-5,NA,NA,CASRGAGDLDGYTF,TGTGCCAGCAGGGGTGCAGGGGATTTGGATGGCTACACCTTC
TRBJ2-1,TRBV30,NA,NA,CAWKPGHRDYNEQFF,TGTGCCTGGAAACCGGGACACCGCGACTACAATGAGCAGTTCTTC
TRBJ2-7,TRBV5-1,NA,few,CASSLSGGTYEQYF,TGCGCCAGCAGCCTGAGTGGGGGTACCTACGAGCAGTACTTC
TRBJ2-3,TRBV9,TRBD1,NA,CASSEWDRAGTDTQYF,TGTGCCAGCAGCGAATGGGACAGGGCCGGCACAGATACGCAGTATTTT
TRBJ1-2,TRBV28,NA,once,CASSLSGYGYTF,TGTGCCAGCAGCTTATCCGGCTATGGCTACACCTTC
TRBJ2-2,TRBV4-3,TRBD1,NA,CASSQETGLYTGELFF,TGCGCCAGCAGCCAAGAGACAGGGTTGTACACCGGGGAGCTGTTTTTT
TRBJ2-1,TRBV19,NA,NA,CASSVSPQGPSVNEQFF,TGTGCCAGTAGTGTCAGCCCTCAGGGGCCTTCCGTCAATGAGCAGTTCTTC
TRBJ1-3,TRBV5-6,TRBD1,NA,CASRTRDRGNTIYF,TGTGCCAGCAGGACCCGGGACAGGGGAAACACCATATATTTT